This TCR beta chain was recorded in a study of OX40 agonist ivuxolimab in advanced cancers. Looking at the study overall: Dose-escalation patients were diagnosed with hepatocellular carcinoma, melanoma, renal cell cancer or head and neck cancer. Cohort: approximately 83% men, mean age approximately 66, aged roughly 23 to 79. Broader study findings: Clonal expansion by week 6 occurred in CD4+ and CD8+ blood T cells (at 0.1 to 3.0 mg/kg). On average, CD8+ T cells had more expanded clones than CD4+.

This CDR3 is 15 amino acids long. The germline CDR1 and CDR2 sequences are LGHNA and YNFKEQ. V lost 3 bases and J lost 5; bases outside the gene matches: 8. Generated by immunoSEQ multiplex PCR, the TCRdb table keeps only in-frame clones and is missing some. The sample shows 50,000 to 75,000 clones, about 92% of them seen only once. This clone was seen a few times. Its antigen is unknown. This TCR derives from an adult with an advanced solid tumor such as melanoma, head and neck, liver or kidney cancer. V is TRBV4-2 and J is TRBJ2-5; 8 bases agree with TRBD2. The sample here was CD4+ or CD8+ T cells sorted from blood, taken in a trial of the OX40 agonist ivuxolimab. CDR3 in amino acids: CASSQGLGLRETQYF. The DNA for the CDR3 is TGTGCCAGCAGCCAGGGACTAGGGCTCCGTGAGACCCAGTACTTC.